This T cell receptor (beta chain) was found in a study of regulatory T cells in long-lasting Graves disease. Whole-study findings and limits: Persistent patients had a count of shared public clonotypes (roughly 2,500) that exceeded that of new patients (approximately 1,000). Few sampled subjects may have lowered accuracy.

A word on this clonotype: The antigen is not known.

V lost 8 bases and J lost 0, with 15 bases in between. This CDR3 is 15 amino acids long. The germline V gene encodes CDR1 SNHLY and CDR2 FYNNEI. For TCR beta, libraries came from iRepertoire HTBI primers and Arm-PCR of CDR3 regions. TCRdb ran MiXCR on the multiplex PCR reads and lists one entry per CDR3 protein. Of roughly 220,000 distinct CDR3 sequences listed, 15% to 20% were seen once; the top ten hold around 21%. Time point given: newly diagnosed GD, antithyroid drugs for less than 3 months. Extracted RNA from PBMCs served as the source of the TCR library. This rearrangement joins TRBV2 to TRBJ2-3; possibly TRBD2 for D (6 bases). This receptor was taken from a female donor with Graves disease. The source material was peripheral blood mononuclear cells (PBMCs), sampled at new diagnosis, from a patient treated with antithyroid drugs. The CDR3 nucleotides are TGTGCCAGCGGGGGGACTGCCCCCAGCACAGATACGCAGTATTTT. This sequence encodes CASGGTAPSTDTQYF.